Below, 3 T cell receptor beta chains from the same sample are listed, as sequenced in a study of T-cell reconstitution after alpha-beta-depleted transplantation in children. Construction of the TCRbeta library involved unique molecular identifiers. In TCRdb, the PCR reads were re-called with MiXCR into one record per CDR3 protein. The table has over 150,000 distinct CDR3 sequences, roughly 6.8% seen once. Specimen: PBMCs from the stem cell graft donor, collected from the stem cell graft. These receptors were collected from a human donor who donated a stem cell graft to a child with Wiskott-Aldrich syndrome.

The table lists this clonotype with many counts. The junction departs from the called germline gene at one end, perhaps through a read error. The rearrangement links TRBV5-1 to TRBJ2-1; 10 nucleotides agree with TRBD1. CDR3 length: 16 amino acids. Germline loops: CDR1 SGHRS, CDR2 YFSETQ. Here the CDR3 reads CASSLAGTGDYNEQFF. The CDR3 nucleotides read TGCGCCAGCAGTTTGGCCGGGACAGGGGATTACAATGAGCAGTTCTTC.

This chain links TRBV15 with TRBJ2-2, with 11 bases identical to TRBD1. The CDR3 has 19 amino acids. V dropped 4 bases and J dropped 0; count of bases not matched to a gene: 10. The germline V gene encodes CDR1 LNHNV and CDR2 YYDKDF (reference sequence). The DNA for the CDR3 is TGTGCCACCAGCACGGACAGGGGGCGCGGGCGATCGAACACCGGGGAGCTGTTTTTT. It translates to CATSTDRGRGRSNTGELFF.

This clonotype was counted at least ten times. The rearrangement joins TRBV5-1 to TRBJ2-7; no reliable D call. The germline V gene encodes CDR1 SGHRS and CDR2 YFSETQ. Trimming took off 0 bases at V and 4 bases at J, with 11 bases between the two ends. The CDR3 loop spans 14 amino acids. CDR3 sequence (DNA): TGCGCCAGCAGCTTGGGGGAATCCTATTACGAGCAGTACTTC. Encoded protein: CASSLGESYYEQYF.